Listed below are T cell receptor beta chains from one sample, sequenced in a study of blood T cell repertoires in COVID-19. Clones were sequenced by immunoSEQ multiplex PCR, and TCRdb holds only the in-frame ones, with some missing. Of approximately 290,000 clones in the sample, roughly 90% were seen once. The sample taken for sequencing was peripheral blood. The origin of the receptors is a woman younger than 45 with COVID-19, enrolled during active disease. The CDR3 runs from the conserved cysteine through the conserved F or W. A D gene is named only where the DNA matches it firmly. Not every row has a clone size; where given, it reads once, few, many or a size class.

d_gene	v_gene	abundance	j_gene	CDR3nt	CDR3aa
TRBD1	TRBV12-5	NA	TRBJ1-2	TGTGCTAGTGGTTTGACCCCAGGGGGTAGCTATGGCTACACCTTC	CASGLTPGGSYGYTF
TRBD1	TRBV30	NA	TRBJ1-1	TGTGCCTGGAGTAGTAAAACAGGGGGAACTGAAGCTTTCTTT	CAWSSKTGGTEAFF
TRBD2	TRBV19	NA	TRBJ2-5	TGTGCCAGTAGCCAAAACCGGGACTACCTCCAAGAGACCCAGTACTTC	CASSQNRDYLQETQYF
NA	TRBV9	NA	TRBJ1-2	TGTGCCAGCAGCGTAATGGACAGAACTATGGGCTACACCTTC	CASSVMDRTMGYTF
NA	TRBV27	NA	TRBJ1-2	TGTGCCAGCAGCCCCCTCGCGGGTTCCCCCTATGGCTACACCTTC	CASSPLAGSPYGYTF
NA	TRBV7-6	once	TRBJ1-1	TGTGCCAGCAGCCCAGGACAGTTGAACACTGAAGCTTTCTTT	CASSPGQLNTEAFF
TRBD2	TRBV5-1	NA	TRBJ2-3	TGCGCCAGCAGCAAGGGACTAGCAGGGGGTACAGATACGCAGTATTTT	CASSKGLAGGTDTQYF
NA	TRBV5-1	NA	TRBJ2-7	TGCGCCAGCAGCTTGGCCGCAGCGTTGAGCTCCTACGAGCAGTACTTC	CASSLAAALSSYEQYF
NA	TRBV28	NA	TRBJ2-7	TGTGCCAGCAGTTTACAGGGCTACGAGCAGTACTTC	CASSLQGYEQYF
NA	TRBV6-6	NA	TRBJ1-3	TGTGCCAGCAGTTCAGGGGCTGGAAACACCATATATTTT	CASSSGAGNTIYF
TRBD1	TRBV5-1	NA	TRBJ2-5	TGCGCCAGCCGACAGGGCAACCAAGAGACCCAGTACTTC	CASRQGNQETQYF
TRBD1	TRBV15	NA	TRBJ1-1	TGTGCCACCAGCAGAGATGGGGGATGGACAGGAGGCACTGAAGCTTTCTTT	CATSRDGGWTGGTEAFF
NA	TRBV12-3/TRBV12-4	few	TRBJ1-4	TGTGCCAGCCGTCAGGACAGCCCAAAAAAACTGTTTTTT	CASRQDSPKKLFF
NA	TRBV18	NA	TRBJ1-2	TGTGCCAGCTCGCCCACCGGGCAGGGAACTAACTATGGCTACACCTTC	CASSPTGQGTNYGYTF
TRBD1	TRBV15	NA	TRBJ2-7	TGTGCCACCAGCCTCGCGGCAGGGGGACCCTACGAGCAGTACTTC	CATSLAAGGPYEQYF
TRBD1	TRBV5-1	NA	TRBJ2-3	TGCGCCAGCAGCCGCCCGGGACAGGGGGTGACAGATACGCAGTATTTT	CASSRPGQGVTDTQYF
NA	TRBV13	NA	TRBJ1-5	TGTGCCAGCAGCTCACAGGGAGTGGGTAGCAATCAGCCCCAGCATTTT	CASSSQGVGSNQPQHF
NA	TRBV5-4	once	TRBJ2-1	TGTGCCAGCAGCTTGAGGGGCTCCTACAATGAGCAGTTCTTC	CASSLRGSYNEQFF
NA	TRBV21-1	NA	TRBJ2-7	TGTGCCAGCAGCGCTGTCTCCGGCGAGCAGTACTTC	CASSAVSGEQYF
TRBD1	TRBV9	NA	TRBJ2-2	TGTGCCAGCAGCGACGGGACAGGGATGACCGGGGAGCTGTTTTTT	CASSDGTGMTGELFF
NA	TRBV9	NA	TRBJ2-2	TGTGCCAGCAGCGTAGTGGGTCGGGACTTACAGAACACCGGGGAGCTGTTTTTT	CASSVVGRDLQNTGELFF
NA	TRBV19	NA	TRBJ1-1	TGTGCCAGTAGTAGAGCAGGGATTGGCACTGAAGCTTTCTTT	CASSRAGIGTEAFF
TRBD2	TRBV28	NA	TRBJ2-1	TGTGCCAGCAGTCCAGTAGCGGGAGAATCCTACAATGAGCAGTTCTTC	CASSPVAGESYNEQFF
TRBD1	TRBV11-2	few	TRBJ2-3	TGTGCCAGCAGTTTCGACAGGGGCACAGATACGCAGTATTTT	CASSFDRGTDTQYF
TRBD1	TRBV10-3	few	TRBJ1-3	TGTGCCATCAGTGCAAGGACAGGGACTGGAAACACCATATATTTT	CAISARTGTGNTIYF
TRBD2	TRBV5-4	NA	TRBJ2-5	TGTGCCAGCAGCTCCTACAGGACTAGCGGGTCTCAAGAGACCCAGTACTTC	CASSSYRTSGSQETQYF
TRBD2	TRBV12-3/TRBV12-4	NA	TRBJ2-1	TGTGCCAGCAGGCTAGCGGGATACAATGAGCAGTTCTTC	CASRLAGYNEQFF
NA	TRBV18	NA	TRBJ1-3	TGTGCCAGCTCACCAGGTTCGATAGCCTCTGGAAACACCATATATTTT	CASSPGSIASGNTIYF
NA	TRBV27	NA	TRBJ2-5	TGTGCCAGCAGTTTAGAGGGATCTTCTTGGGAGACCCAGTACTTC	CASSLEGSSWETQYF
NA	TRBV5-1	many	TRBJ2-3	TGCGCCAGCAGCTCGTACAGGGAGGGTGCAGATACGCAGTATTTT	CASSSYREGADTQYF
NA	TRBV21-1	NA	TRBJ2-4	TGTGCCAGCAGCACATCGGGACTAGCGGGAGGCCCTACCAAAAACATTCAGTACTTC	CASSTSGLAGGPTKNIQYF
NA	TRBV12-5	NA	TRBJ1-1	TGTGCTAGTGGTTTGGGACTGACGGCTTTCTTT	CASGLGLTAFF